Listed below are T cell receptor beta chains from one sample, sequenced in a study of neurological immune-mediated disorders. TCRdb reprocessed the 5' RACE reads via MiXCR and lists one record per CDR3 protein. The table includes around 50,000 distinct CDR3 sequences, 25% detected once. The specimen was PBMCs. The receptors were gathered from a woman in her 70s in good health. CDR3s leave out the opening cysteine and the closing phenylalanine or tryptophan.

j_gene: TRBJ1-1
v_gene: TRBV29-1
CDR3aa: SVTRGGMNTEAF

j_gene: TRBJ1-2
v_gene: TRBV20-1
CDR3aa: SARDDRAQNYGYT

j_gene: TRBJ2-1
v_gene: TRBV4-2
CDR3aa: ASSLLGTNYNEQF

j_gene: TRBJ2-5
v_gene: TRBV12-3/TRBV12-4
CDR3aa: ASSSRGASGVTGEETQY

j_gene: TRBJ2-5
v_gene: TRBV5-5
CDR3aa: ASSFPQETQY

j_gene: TRBJ2-7
v_gene: TRBV6-2/TRBV6-3
CDR3aa: ASSSGLVGYEQY

j_gene: TRBJ1-4
v_gene: TRBV5-1
CDR3aa: ASTRTGGLSEKLF

j_gene: TRBJ1-3
v_gene: TRBV7-2
CDR3aa: ASSLTTGGRNTIY

j_gene: TRBJ1-6
v_gene: TRBV5-1
CDR3aa: ASGQSSYNSPLH

j_gene: TRBJ2-1
v_gene: TRBV5-1
CDR3aa: ASSDPGSNEQF

j_gene: TRBJ2-6
v_gene: TRBV27
CDR3aa: ASSPDQGANVLT

j_gene: TRBJ1-1
v_gene: TRBV2
CDR3aa: ASSGGRGNTEAF

j_gene: TRBJ2-6
v_gene: TRBV7-2
CDR3aa: ASSLKAIEVSGANVLT

j_gene: TRBJ2-3
v_gene: TRBV5-5
CDR3aa: ASSSRGLAGVADTQY